Below, 21 T cell receptor beta chains from the same sample are listed, as sequenced in a study of blood T cell repertoires in COVID-19. Clones were sequenced by immunoSEQ multiplex PCR, and TCRdb holds only the in-frame ones, with some missing. The data contain over 200,000 clones, approximately 90% of them singletons. The sequencing sample was made of PBMCs or T cells enriched from blood (not recorded which). The receptors here all came from a man younger than 30 who had recovered from COVID-19.

The chain links TRBV11-3 to TRBJ2-1; D may be TRBD2 (5 bases). The CDR3 spans 13 residues. Germline V lookup: CDR1 SGHNT, CDR2 YENEEA. With 5 bases removed from V and 7 bases from J, the gap between germline ends came to 12 bases. Written as DNA, the CDR3 is TGTGCCAGCAGCCTTATCACTAGTAATGAGCAGTTCTTC. It translates to CASSLITSNEQFF.

This chain joins TRBV19 and TRBJ2-2; TRBD1 matches 10 bases. Germline values: CDR1 LNHDA, CDR2 SQIVND (reference sequence). Trimming at V came to 8 bases and at J to 5 bases, leaving 8 bases not matched to a gene. The CDR3 loop spans 15 amino acids. Here the CDR3 reads CASDRQGARTGELFF. The DNA for the CDR3 is TGTGCCAGTGACCGACAGGGGGCGAGGACCGGGGAGCTGTTTTTT.

The chain combines TRBV27 with TRBJ2-1, with D possibly being TRBD2 (6 bases). CDR3 size: 15 residues. The V gene lost 10 bases and the J gene lost 5 bases, with 21 bases spanning the gap. CDR1 and CDR2 from the germline V gene are MNHEY and SMNVEV (reference sequence). The CDR3 protein is CATLREPGGHNEQFF. Here the CDR3 DNA reads TGTGCCACCCTACGGGAGCCCGGAGGGCACAATGAGCAGTTCTTC.

This chain links TRBV7-2 with TRBJ1-5, with unresolved D. V was shortened by 6 bases and J by 5 bases, with 14 bases between the two germline ends. The CDR3 contains 14 residues. Per the germline V gene, CDR1 is SGHTA and CDR2 is FQGNSA. CDR3 sequence reads: CASRPAGGYQPQHF. The CDR3 bases are TGTGCCAGCAGACCTGCGGGAGGATATCAGCCCCAGCATTTT.

V is TRBV5-1 and J is TRBJ2-2; 8 bases align to TRBD2. The CDR3 consists of 17 residues. The trim removed 4 bases at V and 6 bases at J, leaving 14 bases unmatched. Germline loops: CDR1 SGHRS, CDR2 YFSETQ. CDR3: CASSRLGSGSSSGELFF. The CDR3 DNA reads TGCGCCAGCAGCCGGCTGGGGAGCGGGAGTTCCTCCGGGGAGCTGTTTTTT.

V usage is TRBV6-5 and J usage is TRBJ1-5; TRBD1 matches 7 bases. This CDR3 region has 14 residues. The germline gives CDR1 MNHEY, CDR2 SVGAGI. Germline trimming cut 6 bases from V and 4 bases from J; bases unmatched to any gene: 6. CDR3 coding DNA: TGTGCCAGCAGCCTCGGGACAGAGAATCAGCCCCAGCATTTT. Its translation: CASSLGTENQPQHF.

The rearrangement links TRBV6-5 to TRBJ1-5; 9 nucleotides line up with TRBD1. Trimming cost V 5 bases and J 5 bases; bases outside gene matches: 7. The CDR3 spans 15 residues. Looked up from germline, CDR1 is MNHEY and CDR2 is SVGAGI. This chain's CDR3 is CASSRTGVGDQPQHF. CDR3 coding DNA: TGTGCCAGCAGTCGGACAGGGGTGGGCGATCAGCCCCAGCATTTT.

The chain carries TRBV18 and TRBJ1-1; D is uncertain. V lost 1 base to trimming and J lost 0 bases, with 9 bases between them. Germline CDR1 reads KGHSH; CDR2 reads LQKENI. The CDR3 is made up of 15 amino acids. The CDR3 here is CASSPRGGMNTEAFF. The CDR3 DNA reads TGTGCCAGCTCACCACGGGGAGGGATGAACACTGAAGCTTTCTTT.

The chain recombines TRBV2 with TRBJ1-1, with unresolved D. The ends were cut back, 6 bases at V and 0 bases at J, with 11 bases in the middle. This CDR3 is built from 14 residues. Germline CDR1 is SNHLY and CDR2 is FYNNEI. Here the CDR3 DNA reads TGTGCCAGCAGCGATTGGCAGTTGAACACTGAAGCTTTCTTT. Its translation is CASSDWQLNTEAFF.

The V gene is TRBV10-3, the J gene TRBJ1-4; TRBD1 aligns across 7 bases. The CDR3 spans 13 residues. Germline CDR1 reads ENHRY; CDR2 reads SYGVKD. The V segment lost 4 bases and the J segment 8 bases; nucleotides outside the gene matches: 4. The CDR3 sequence: CAISAGTEEKLFF. Written as DNA, the CDR3 is TGTGCCATCAGTGCCGGGACAGAGGAAAAACTGTTTTTT.

The sample holds a few counts of this clone. The V gene is TRBV6-4, the J gene TRBJ2-3, with no clear D. V was cut by 0 bases and J by 0 bases, with 7 bases left in between. The CDR3 covers 15 residues. The germline CDR1 and CDR2 sequences are MRHNA and SNTAGT. CDR3 DNA sequence: TGTGCCAGCAGTGACTCGGCAGATAGCACAGATACGCAGTATTTT. Residues: CASSDSADSTDTQYF.

The chain links TRBV2 to TRBJ2-7; TRBD1 agrees at 8 bases. With V trimmed by 5 bases and J by 6 bases, 6 bases remained unmatched. Germline V CDR1 and CDR2: SNHLY, FYNNEI. CDR3 length equals 13 residues. DNA of the CDR3: TGTGCCAGCAGTCGGGACAGGAGAAGCGAGCAGTACTTC. This codes for CASSRDRRSEQYF.

The chain links TRBV10-2 to TRBJ2-5, with 14 positions matching TRBD2. The germline CDR1 and CDR2 sequences are WSHSY and SAAADI. With V trimmed by 6 bases and J by 4 bases, 4 bases remained unmatched. The CDR3 extends over 15 amino acids. CDR3 sequence (DNA): TGCGCCAGCAGGGGACTAGCGGGGGTACGAGAGACCCAGTACTTC. It yields the protein CASRGLAGVRETQYF.

This rearrangement joins TRBV11-2 to TRBJ2-7; D not resolved. The germline V and J ends were trimmed by 11 bases and 3 bases, with 17 bases remaining between them. The CDR3 covers 13 residues. Germline V lookup: CDR1 SGHAT, CDR2 FQNNGV. The CDR3, as DNA: TGTGCCCTACCGCCCCTGGGCCGCTACGAGCAGTACTTC. Translation gives CALPPLGRYEQYF.

The sample holds a few counts of this clone. The chain is built from TRBV7-9 and TRBJ2-1, with D tentatively TRBD2 (5 bases). Germline-derived CDR1 and CDR2 are SEHNR and FQNEAQ (reference sequence). The V gene lost 3 bases and the J gene lost 8 bases, with 17 bases spanning the gap. The CDR3 extends over 15 amino acids. CDR3 loop: CASSFLNQAADEQFF. In nucleotides, the CDR3 is TGTGCCAGCAGCTTCTTAAATCAAGCGGCGGATGAGCAGTTCTTC.

V is TRBV15 and J is TRBJ2-2; D is unresolved. This CDR3 contains 16 residues. V shed 0 bases and J shed 0 bases, with 8 bases lying between them. The germline CDR1 and CDR2 sequences are LNHNV and YYDKDF (reference sequence). The CDR3: CATSRDWPANTGELFF. CDR3 sequence (DNA): TGTGCCACCAGCAGAGATTGGCCTGCGAACACCGGGGAGCTGTTTTTT. The full variable domain, rest sourced from reference TRBV15 and TRBJ2-2, is DAMVIQNPRYQVTQFGKPVTLSCSQTLNHNVMYWYQQKSSQAPKLLFHYYDKDFNNEADTPDNFQSRRPNTSFCFLDIRSPGLGDTAMYLCATSRDWPANTGELFFGEGSRLTVL.

The chain recombines TRBV5-6 with TRBJ2-7; possibly TRBD1 for D (5 bases). V was pared by 3 bases and J by 2 bases, with 12 bases between. Germline V gene sequence: CDR1 SGHDT, CDR2 YYEEEE. The CDR3 loop spans 14 amino acids. In nucleotides, the CDR3 is TGTGCCAGCAGCTATTTGACAGAGACCTACGAGCAGTACTTC. Protein product: CASSYLTETYEQYF.

This chain links TRBV3-1 (or the pseudogene TRBV3-2) with TRBJ2-3; 11 bases match TRBD2. CDR3 length equals 18 residues. CDR1 and CDR2 (germline): LGHDT, YNNKEL (reference sequence). V dropped 4 bases and J dropped 0; count of bases not matched to a gene: 9. CDR3 protein: CASSLRLAGILSTDTQYF. Written as DNA, the CDR3 is TGTGCCAGCAGCCTCCGACTAGCGGGGATCCTTAGCACAGATACGCAGTATTTT.

V is TRBV13 and J is TRBJ2-7; 12 bases match TRBD1. The CDR3 is 15 amino acids. Germline V gene data show CDR1 as PRHDT and CDR2 as FYEKMQ (reference sequence). The ends lost 5 bases at V and 7 bases at J; junction bases unmatched: 9. CDR3 nucleotides: TGTGCCAGCAGCCTTACCGGGACAGGGGGCTTTGAGCAGTACTTC. It encodes CASSLTGTGGFEQYF.

CDR3 nucleotides: TGTGCCAGCAGCACACACCCTCGGGGGACTAGCGGAAATACGCAGTATTTT. Translation: CASSTHPRGTSGNTQYF. The genes are TRBV9 and TRBJ2-3; 11 bases are a match to TRBD2. Unmatched junction bases numbered 14, after V lost 4 bases and J lost 7 bases. The CDR3 is made up of 17 amino acids. Germline V gene sequence: CDR1 SGDLS, CDR2 YYNGEE.

In regard to this clone: The sample contains more than one DNA sequence encoding this CDR3. The chain joins TRBV15 to TRBJ1-2; 8 positions agree with TRBD1. Germline V CDR1 and CDR2: LNHNV, YYDKDF (reference sequence). Losses at the gene ends were 5 bases for V and 4 bases for J; bases not matched to a gene: 3. The CDR3 has 13 residues. CDR3 nucleotide sequence: TGTGCCACCAGCGAAGGACAGGGCTATGGCTACACCTTC. It yields the protein CATSEGQGYGYTF.